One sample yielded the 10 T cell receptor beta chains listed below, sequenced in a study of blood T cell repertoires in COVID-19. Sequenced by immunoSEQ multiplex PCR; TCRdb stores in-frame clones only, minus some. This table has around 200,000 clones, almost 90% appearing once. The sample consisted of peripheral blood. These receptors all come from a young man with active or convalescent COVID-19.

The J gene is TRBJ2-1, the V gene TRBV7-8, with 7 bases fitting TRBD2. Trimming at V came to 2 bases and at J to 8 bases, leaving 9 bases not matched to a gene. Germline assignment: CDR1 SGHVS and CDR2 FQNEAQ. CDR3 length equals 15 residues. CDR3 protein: CASSLNEREGYEQFF. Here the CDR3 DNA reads TGTGCCAGCAGCTTAAATGAGCGGGAAGGGTATGAGCAGTTCTTC.

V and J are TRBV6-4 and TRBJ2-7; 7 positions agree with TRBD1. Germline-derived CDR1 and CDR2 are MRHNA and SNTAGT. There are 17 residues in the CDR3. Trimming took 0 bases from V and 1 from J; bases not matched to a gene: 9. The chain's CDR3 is CASSDSVARQGSYEQYF. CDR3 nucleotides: TGTGCCAGCAGTGACTCGGTGGCGAGACAGGGATCCTACGAGCAGTACTTC.

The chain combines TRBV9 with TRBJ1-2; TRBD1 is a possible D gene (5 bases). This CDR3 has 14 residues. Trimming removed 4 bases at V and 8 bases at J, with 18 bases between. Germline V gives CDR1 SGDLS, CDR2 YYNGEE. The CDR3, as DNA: TGTGCCAGCAGCCCCGTGACGGGGGTGATGGGCTACACCTTC. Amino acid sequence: CASSPVTGVMGYTF.

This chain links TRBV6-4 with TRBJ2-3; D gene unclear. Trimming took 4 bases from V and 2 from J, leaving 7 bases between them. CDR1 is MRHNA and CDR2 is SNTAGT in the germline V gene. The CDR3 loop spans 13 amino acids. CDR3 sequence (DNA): TGTGCCAGCAGTGGCAGTGACACAGATACGCAGTATTTT. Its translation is CASSGSDTDTQYF.

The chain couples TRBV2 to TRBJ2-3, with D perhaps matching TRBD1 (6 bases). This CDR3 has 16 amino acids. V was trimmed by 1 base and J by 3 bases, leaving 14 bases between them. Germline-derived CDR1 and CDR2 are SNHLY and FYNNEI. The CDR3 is CASSEGGTSRTDTQYF. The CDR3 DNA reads TGTGCCAGCAGTGAAGGAGGGACAAGTAGGACAGATACGCAGTATTTT. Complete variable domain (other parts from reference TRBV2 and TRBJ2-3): EPEVTQTPSHQVTQMGQEVILRCVPISNHLYFYWYRQILGQKVEFLVSFYNNEISEKSEIFDDQFSVERPDGSNFTLKIRSTKLEDSAMYFCASSEGGTSRTDTQYFGPGTRLTVL.

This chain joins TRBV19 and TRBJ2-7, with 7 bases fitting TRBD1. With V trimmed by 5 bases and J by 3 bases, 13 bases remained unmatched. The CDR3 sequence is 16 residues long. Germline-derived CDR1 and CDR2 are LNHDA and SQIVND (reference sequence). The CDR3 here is CASSVAQQGSSYEQYF. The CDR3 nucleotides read TGTGCCAGTAGTGTCGCGCAACAGGGGAGTAGCTACGAGCAGTACTTC.

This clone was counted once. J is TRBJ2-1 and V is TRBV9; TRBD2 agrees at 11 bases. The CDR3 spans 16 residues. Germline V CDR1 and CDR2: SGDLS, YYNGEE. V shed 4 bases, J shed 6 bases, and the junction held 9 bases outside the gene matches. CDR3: CASSSLAGGGGNEQFF. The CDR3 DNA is TGTGCCAGCAGCTCCCTAGCGGGAGGCGGGGGCAATGAGCAGTTCTTC.

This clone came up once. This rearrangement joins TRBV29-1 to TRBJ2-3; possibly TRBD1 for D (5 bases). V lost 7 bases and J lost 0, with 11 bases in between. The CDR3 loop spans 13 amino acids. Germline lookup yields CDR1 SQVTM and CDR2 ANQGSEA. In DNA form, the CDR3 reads TGCAGCGCTTGGGGCGGTAGCACAGATACGCAGTATTTT. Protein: CSAWGGSTDTQYF.

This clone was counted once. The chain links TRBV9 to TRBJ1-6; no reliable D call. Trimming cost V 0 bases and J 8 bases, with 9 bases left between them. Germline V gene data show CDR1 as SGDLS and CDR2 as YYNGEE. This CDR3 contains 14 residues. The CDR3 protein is CASSVGQMDSPLHF. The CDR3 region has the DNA TGTGCCAGCAGCGTAGGCCAGATGGATTCACCCCTCCACTTT.

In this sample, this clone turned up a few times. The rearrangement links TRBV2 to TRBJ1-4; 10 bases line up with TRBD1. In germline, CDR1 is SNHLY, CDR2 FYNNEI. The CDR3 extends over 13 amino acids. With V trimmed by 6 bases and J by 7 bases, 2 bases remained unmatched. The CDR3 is CASRRDRGEKLFF. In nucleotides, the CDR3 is TGTGCCAGCAGGCGGGACAGGGGTGAAAAACTGTTTTTT.